This T cell receptor (beta chain) originates from a study of graft-versus-host responses after intestinal transplantation. Study in general: Tacrolimus and steroids were given for around three years to all recipients after anti-thymocyte globulin induction.

Libraries were prepared by immunoSEQ multiplex PCR; TCRdb keeps only in-frame clonotypes and omits some of them. The data show approximately 81,000 clones, roughly 84% seen once. Whole-study findings and limits: Among recipient marrow samples, GvH clones were found; some appeared first in ileum or blood. With peak circulating GvH clone levels came an association with early post-transplant HvG declines.

As regards this clone: What it binds is not known.

CDR3 length: 13 residues. Looked up from germline, CDR1 is LGHNT and CDR2 is FRNRAP. V was shortened by 3 bases and J by 1 base, with 6 bases between the two germline ends. The chain couples TRBV12-5 to TRBJ1-1; TRBD1 is a possible D gene (5 bases). Sequences were derived from unstimulated CD8+ T cells sorted from spleen or lymph node cells, sampled before transplant. The clonotype was recovered from a human donor who was the organ donor for an intestinal transplant. The CDR3 nucleotides read TGTGCTAGTGGTTTAGGACAGAACACTGAAGCTTTCTTT. Residues: CASGLGQNTEAFF.